Following are 19 T cell receptor beta chains from one sample sequenced in a study of early T cells in non-severe SARS-CoV-2 infection (dated by TCRdb to 2020 to 2023). The library was prepared using 5' RACE. Instrument on record: NextSeq 500. Through fastp at Q25 and MiXCR, TCRdb rebuilt clones from the public reads, retaining in-frame beta chains. Rows matching on CDR3 protein sequence are summarized as one entry with the most common DNA and genes. In all, the sample holds over 55,000 distinct CDR3 sequences, and around 12% of those were seen once. The ten largest clones represent around 2.8% of the sample. The source material was whole blood. Receptors originate from an adult who was a healthcare worker with PCR-confirmed SARS-CoV-2 infection or an uninfected control (not recorded which).

This clonotype was counted many times. J is TRBJ1-1 and V is TRBV29-1; D is unclear. The CDR3 has 13 residues. Trimming took off 1 base at V and 0 bases at J, with 6 bases between the two ends. CDR1 is SQVTM and CDR2 is ANQGSEA in the germline V gene. The CDR3, as DNA: TGCAGCGTTGAAGGGCGCATGAACACTGAAGCTTTCTTT. It codes for CSVEGRMNTEAFF. Looking up the rest from reference TRBV29-1 and TRBJ1-1 gives the full variable domain: SAVISQKPSRDICQRGTSLTIQCQVDSQVTMMFWYRQQPGQSLTLIATANQGSEATYESGFVIDKFPISRPNLTFSTLTVSNMSPEDSSIYLCSVEGRMNTEAFFGQGTRLTVV.

This clonotype was observed many times. CDR3 nucleotide sequence: TGTGCCAGCTCACCGTTAGAGGATCAGCCCCAGCATTTT. This gives the protein CASSPLEDQPQHF. V gene TRBV18 combines with J gene TRBJ1-5; D unresolved. Germline CDR1 is KGHSH and CDR2 is LQKENI. Trimming left V 3 bases short and J 5 bases short, with 8 bases between. The CDR3 is 13 amino acids.

The sample holds many counts of this clonotype. J is TRBJ2-1 and V is TRBV6-1; D unclear. The CDR3 runs to 13 residues. V lost 2 bases and J lost 9, with 11 bases in between. Germline V gives CDR1 MNHNS, CDR2 SASEGT. CDR3 sequence reads: CASSESRSGEQFF. CDR3 DNA sequence: TGTGCCAGCAGTGAAAGTCGGAGTGGTGAGCAGTTCTTC.

Points on this clonotype: A much larger clone lies a single base off, so this may be a read error. The chain links TRBV28 to TRBJ1-2; no clear D gene. V was shortened by 2 bases and J by 8 bases, with 15 bases between the two germline ends. The germline V gene has CDR1 MDHEN and CDR2 SYDVKM. CDR3 length: 14 amino acids. CDR3 coding DNA: TGTGCCAGCAGTTTAGTGGACGGTCTTTCGGGCTACACCTTC. As protein: CASSLVDGLSGYTF.

In this sample, this clonotype turned up many times. This sequence joins TRBV10-2 and TRBJ1-6; D uncertain. The CDR3 sequence is 13 residues long. Germline V gives CDR1 WSHSY, CDR2 SAAADI. V was pared by 6 bases and J by 5 bases, with 8 bases between. As DNA, the CDR3 is TGCGCCAGCAGCGACATCGATAATTCACCCCTCCACTTT. It is translated as CASSDIDNSPLHF.

This clonotype came up a few times. The genes are TRBV7-9 and TRBJ1-6, with D tentatively TRBD1 (5 bases). The CDR3 is 17 residues long. CDR1 and CDR2 (germline): SEHNR, FQNEAQ (reference sequence). Trimming removed 8 bases at V and 2 bases at J, with 19 bases between. CDR3 in DNA: TGTGCCAGCGGGGACGGGGATGGATGGACCTATAATTCACCCCTCCACTTT. Protein product: CASGDGDGWTYNSPLHF.

This clonotype was recorded at least ten times. The chain employs TRBV7-6 and TRBJ2-2, with D uncertain. Germline V CDR1 and CDR2: SGHVS, FNYEAQ. This CDR3 region has 14 residues. Trimming left V 3 bases short and J 6 bases short, with 11 bases between. The CDR3 coding sequence is TGTGCCAGCAGCTTCGCCCCAACGTCCGGGGAGCTGTTTTTT. Translating it yields CASSFAPTSGELFF.

V gene TRBV29-1 combines with J gene TRBJ2-1; D remains ambiguous. The germline gives CDR1 SQVTM, CDR2 ANQGSEA. The CDR3 sequence is 13 residues long. The ends were cut back, 1 base at V and 9 bases at J, with 13 bases in the middle. The CDR3 bases are TGCAGCGTTGAAGGTGGCGAATCAAGTGAGCAGTTCTTC. This encodes CSVEGGESSEQFF.

This clonotype was detected a few times. The gene calls are TRBV28 and TRBJ2-7; D is perhaps TRBD2 (6 bases). The CDR3 has 11 amino acids. Germline CDR1 is MDHEN and CDR2 is SYDVKM. CDR3 DNA: TGTGTCCTCGGGACTCCCTACGAGCAGTACTTC. Translated: CVLGTPYEQYF.

This clonotype was seen once. The V gene is TRBV29-1, the J gene TRBJ2-3; no definite D call. The germline gives CDR1 SQVTM, CDR2 ANQGSEA. Trimming took off 4 bases at V and 2 bases at J, with 10 bases between the two ends. CDR3 length: 13 amino acids. The CDR3, as DNA: TGCAGCGTTGCGTACTTTCCCACAGATACGCAGTATTTT. This codes for CSVAYFPTDTQYF.

This clonotype turned up a few times. J is TRBJ1-1 and V is TRBV27; 10 bases line up with TRBD1. There are 15 residues in the CDR3. The germline V gene has CDR1 MNHEY and CDR2 SMNVEV (reference sequence). The J segment lost 5 bases and the V segment lost 6 bases, leaving 9 bases of the junction unmatched. CDR3 sequence: CASSRPEGQGTEAFF. The CDR3 nucleotides read TGTGCCAGCAGCCGTCCTGAGGGACAGGGGACTGAAGCTTTCTTT.

This clonotype was detected many times. The rearrangement uses TRBV12-3 or TRBV12-4 and TRBJ2-1; tentative D call: TRBD2 (6 bases). This CDR3 contains 13 residues. Trimming cost V 6 bases and J 10 bases, with 16 bases left between them. CDR3 region: CASSFGTGREQFF. In DNA form, the CDR3 reads TGTGCCAGCAGCTTTGGGACCGGGAGAGAGCAGTTCTTC.

This clonotype was detected ten times or more. The rearrangement uses TRBV4-2 and TRBJ2-1; TRBD2 aligns across 7 bases. The CDR3 loop spans 17 amino acids. Germline CDR1 reads LGHNA; CDR2 reads YNFKEQ. V gave up 0 bases and J gave up 11 bases; unmatched junction bases: 16. CDR3 region: CASSQDPIGDYTKQQFF. The CDR3, as DNA: TGTGCCAGCAGCCAAGACCCGATTGGGGACTATACAAAGCAGCAGTTCTTC.

Ten or more counts support this clonotype. The chain combines TRBV11-2 with TRBJ2-1; 9 nucleotides line up with TRBD1. Trimming removed 3 bases from V and 5 bases from J; junction bases left unmatched: 2. The CDR3 has 14 amino acids. Germline assignment: CDR1 SGHAT and CDR2 FQNNGV. The CDR3 DNA reads TGTGCCAGCAGCTTCGGACAGGGGAACAATGAGCAGTTCTTC. Its protein is CASSFGQGNNEQFF.

This clonotype was detected a few times. The rearrangement joins TRBV5-1 to TRBJ2-1, with D perhaps TRBD1 or TRBD2 (6 bases each). The CDR3 length is 14 residues. V shed 2 bases and J shed 8 bases, with 14 bases lying between them. CDR1 is SGHRS, CDR2 YFSETQ, per germline. The CDR3 is CASSFEGGSDEQFF. As DNA, the CDR3 is TGCGCCAGCAGCTTCGAGGGGGGCTCTGATGAGCAGTTCTTC.

This clonotype has a count of ten or more. The V call is TRBV3-1, the J call TRBJ2-1; 13 positions agree with TRBD2. Germline V gene lookup returns CDR1 LGHDT and CDR2 YNNKEL (reference sequence). The length of the CDR3 is 17 residues. V was clipped by 2 bases and J by 12 bases; unmatched bases: 13. The CDR3 sequence: CASSQKPGLAGARGQFF. The CDR3 DNA reads TGTGCCAGCAGCCAAAAACCAGGACTAGCGGGGGCCAGGGGGCAGTTCTTC.

CDR3 residues: CASTKNQVWDWDGYTF. In DNA form, the CDR3 reads TGTGCCAGTACGAAAAACCAGGTTTGGGACTGGGATGGCTACACCTTC. V and J are TRBV19 and TRBJ1-2; a weak D match, TRBD1 (5 bases). Germline CDR1 is LNHDA and CDR2 is SQIVND (reference sequence). Trimming shortened V by 7 bases and J by 6 bases, and 24 bases separated the two germline ends. The length of the CDR3 is 16 residues.

Many counts were recorded for this clonotype. This CDR3 reads CASSPGLAGYTDTQYF. The CDR3, as DNA: TGTGCCAGCAGCCCGGGACTAGCGGGGTACACAGATACGCAGTATTTT. This chain joins TRBV3-1 and TRBJ2-3; 13 bases are a match to TRBD2. The germline V gene has CDR1 LGHDT and CDR2 YNNKEL (reference sequence). This CDR3 comprises 16 residues. Trimming cost V 4 bases and J 2 bases; bases outside gene matches: 3.

In this sample, this clonotype turned up many times. The chain combines TRBV7-8 with TRBJ2-3, with 11 bases fitting TRBD2. The CDR3 is 17 amino acids. The V gene's germline CDR1 is SGHVS and CDR2 FQNEAQ. Trimming removed 6 bases from V and 0 bases from J; junction bases left unmatched: 8. The CDR3 DNA reads TGTGCCAGCAGATCCAAGGGACTAGCGGCAAGCACAGATACGCAGTATTTT. The encoded protein is CASRSKGLAASTDTQYF.